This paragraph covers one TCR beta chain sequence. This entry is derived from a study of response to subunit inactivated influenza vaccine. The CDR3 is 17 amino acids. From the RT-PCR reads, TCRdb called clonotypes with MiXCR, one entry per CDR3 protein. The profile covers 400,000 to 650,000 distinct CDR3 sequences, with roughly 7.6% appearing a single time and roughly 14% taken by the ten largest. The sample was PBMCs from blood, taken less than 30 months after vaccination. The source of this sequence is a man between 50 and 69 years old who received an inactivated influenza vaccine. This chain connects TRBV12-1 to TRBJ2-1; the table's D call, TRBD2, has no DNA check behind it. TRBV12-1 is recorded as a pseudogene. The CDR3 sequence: CASRPASGRSLYNEQFF. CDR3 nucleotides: TGTGCCAGCAGACCGGCTAGCGGGAGGAGCCTATACAATGAGCAGTTCTTC.